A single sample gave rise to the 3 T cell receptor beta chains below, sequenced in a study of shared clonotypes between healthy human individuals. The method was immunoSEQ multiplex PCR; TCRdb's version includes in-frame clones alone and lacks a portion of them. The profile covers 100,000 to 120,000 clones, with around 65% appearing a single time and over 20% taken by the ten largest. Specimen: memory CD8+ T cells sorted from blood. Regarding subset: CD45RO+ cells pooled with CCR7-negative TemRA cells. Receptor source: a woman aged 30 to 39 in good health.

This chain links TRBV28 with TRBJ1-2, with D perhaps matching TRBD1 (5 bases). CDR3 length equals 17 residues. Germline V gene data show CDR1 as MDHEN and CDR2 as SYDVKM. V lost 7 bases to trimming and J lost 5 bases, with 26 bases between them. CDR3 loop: CASNEKRGGTGGYGYTF. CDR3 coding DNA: TGTGCCAGCAACGAAAAAAGAGGCGGGACGGGAGGTTATGGCTACACCTTC.

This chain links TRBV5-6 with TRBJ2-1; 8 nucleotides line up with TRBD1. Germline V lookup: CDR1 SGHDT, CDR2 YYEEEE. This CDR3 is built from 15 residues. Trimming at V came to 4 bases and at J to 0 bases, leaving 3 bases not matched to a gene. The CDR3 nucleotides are TGTGCCAGCAGCGACGGGACAGGCTCCTACAATGAGCAGTTCTTC. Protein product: CASSDGTGSYNEQFF.

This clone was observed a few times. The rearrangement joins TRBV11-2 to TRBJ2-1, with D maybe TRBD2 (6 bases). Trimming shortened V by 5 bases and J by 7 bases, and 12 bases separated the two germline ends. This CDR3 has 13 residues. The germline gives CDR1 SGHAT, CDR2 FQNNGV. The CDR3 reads CASSPGLLNEQFF. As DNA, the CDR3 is TGTGCCAGCAGCCCGGGACTTCTAAATGAGCAGTTCTTC.